These 29 T cell receptor beta chains share one sample of origin, sequenced in a study of CD8+CD57+ T cells in acquired aplastic anemia. Researchers used genomic DNA as the template to profile TCR beta VDJ and CDR3. In TCRdb, the reads were re-called with MiXCR into one record per CDR3 protein. The table includes approximately 250,000 distinct CDR3 sequences, around 82% detected once. Sequencing was done on patients that had shown CD8+CD57+ cell expansion by flow cytometry. The sample comprised sorted CD4+, CD8+, or CD8+CD57+ T cells (not recorded which) from PBMCs. These receptor sequences come from a human donor with aplastic anemia.

V is TRBV9 and J is TRBJ2-1; D is tentatively TRBD1 or TRBD2 (6 bases each). V lost 3 bases and J 11 bases, leaving 24 bases between the germline ends. The CDR3 consists of 16 residues. Germline V gene lookup returns CDR1 SGDLS and CDR2 YYNGEE. DNA for the CDR3: TGTGCCAGCAGCGAGGGGGGCGGAAACGGTCAGGCTCAGCAGTTCTTC. Encoded protein: CASSEGGGNGQAQQFF. The full variable domain, its missing parts supplied by reference TRBV9 and TRBJ2-1, is DSGVTQTPKHLITATGQRVTLRCSPRSGDLSVYWYQQSLDQGLQFLIQYYNGEERAKGNILERFSAQQFPDLHSELNLSSLELGDSALYFCASSEGGGNGQAQQFFGPGTRLTVL.

Points on this clonotype: Its ends do not fully match the called genes, so a read error is possible. This sequence joins TRBV14 and TRBJ2-3; D gene ambiguous. Germline assignment: CDR1 SGHDN and CDR2 FVKESK. The CDR3 consists of 15 residues. The CDR3 region is CASSVEGVNTETQYF. The CDR3 bases are TGTGCCAGCAGCGTAGAAGGCGTTAACACAGAAACGCAGTATTTT. The whole variable domain, remainder taken from reference TRBV14 and TRBJ2-3, is EAGVTQFPSHSVIEKGQTVTLRCDPISGHDNLYWYRRVMGKEIKFLLHFVKESKQDESGMPNNRFLAERTGGTYSTLKVQPAELEDSGVYFCASSVEGVNTETQYFGPGTRLTVL.

The table lists this clonotype with many counts. The chain links TRBV29-1 to TRBJ2-6; possibly TRBD2 for D (6 bases). Trimming took 1 base from V and 1 from J, leaving 11 bases between them. The germline CDR1 and CDR2 sequences are SQVTM and ANQGSEA. The CDR3 spans 16 residues. The DNA for the CDR3 is TGCAGCGTTGAAGTCGACGGGGGATCTGGGGCCAACGTCCTGACTTTC. Protein sequence: CSVEVDGGSGANVLTF.

This chain joins TRBV2 and TRBJ2-3; D could derive from TRBD1 or TRBD2 (6 bases each). CDR1 SNHLY and CDR2 FYNNEI come from the germline V gene. Trimming cost V 6 bases and J 13 bases, with 23 bases left between them. The CDR3 sequence is 14 residues long. The CDR3 DNA follows: TGTGCCAGCAGGCTTCAAGGGGGGCTCCGGGTCAAGTATTTT. It yields the protein CASRLQGGLRVKYF.

The chain is built from TRBV7-2 and TRBJ2-6, with 7 bases aligning to TRBD2. With 6 bases clipped from V and 2 bases from J, the junction kept 10 bases outside the gene matches. The CDR3 spans 17 residues. CDR1 and CDR2 from the germline V gene are SGHTA and FQGNSA. Here the CDR3 DNA reads TGTGCCAGCAGTCCAGGGAGGGGCCCCGCTGGGGCCAACGTCCTGACTTTC. This sequence encodes CASSPGRGPAGANVLTF.

To note about this clonotype: A read error may produce the germline difference seen at one junction end. This chain uses TRBV7-9 with TRBJ2-3; perhaps TRBD2 as D (6 bases). The CDR3 sequence is 14 residues long. Germline loops: CDR1 SEHNR, CDR2 FQNEAQ (reference sequence). DNA for the CDR3: TGTGCCAGCAGCCTAGCGAGGGTTCCCGATGCGCCGAATTTT. This translates into CASSLARVPDAPNF. Full variable domain (missing parts from reference TRBV7-9 and TRBJ2-3): DTGVSQNPRHKITKRGQNVTFRCDPISEHNRLYWYRQTLGQGPEFLTYFQNEAQLEKSRLLSDRFSAERPKGSFSTLEIQRTEQGDSAMYLCASSLARVPDAPNFGPGTRLTVL.

The J gene is TRBJ2-7, the V gene TRBV7-9; D uncertain. This CDR3 has 14 amino acids. Between the trimmed V and J ends, which lost 2 bases and 0 bases, there was a span of 8 bases. Per germline, CDR1 SEHNR and CDR2 FQNEAQ (reference sequence). CDR3 protein: CASSLSDTSYEQYF. CDR3 bases: TGTGCCAGCAGCTTATCCGATACCTCCTACGAGCAGTACTTC.

The chain carries TRBV9 and TRBJ2-7; possibly TRBD2 for D (5 bases). The CDR3 is 14 residues long. V was shortened by 3 bases and J by 13 bases, with 23 bases between the two germline ends. CDR1 is SGDLS and CDR2 is YYNGEE in the germline V gene. The CDR3 here is CASSGGSDTHDLYV. The DNA of the CDR3 is TGTGCCAGCAGCGGAGGGTCGGATACGCACGATCTTTACGTC.

V and J are TRBV7-9 and TRBJ1-2, with D maybe TRBD1 (5 bases). The CDR3 loop spans 16 amino acids. V shed 3 bases and J shed 10 bases, with 24 bases lying between them. Germline V CDR1 and CDR2: SEHNR, FQNEAQ (reference sequence). The CDR3 DNA follows: TGTGCCAGCAGCTTTCGGAGAAGCGGGGGGAGCAATGACTACACCTTC. Translation: CASSFRRSGGSNDYTF.

As for this clonotype: One end of the junction varies from germline; a read error may be responsible. The chain uses TRBV7-8 and TRBJ2-1, with 7 bases matching TRBD1. The CDR3 is made up of 16 amino acids. Germline-derived CDR1 and CDR2 are SGHVS and FQNEAQ. The CDR3 loop reads CASSLRQGWSYNEQFF. CDR3 nucleotide sequence: TGCGCCAGCAGCCTCCGACAGGGCTGGTCCTACAATGAGCAGTTCTTC. Based on the CDR3 plus reference TRBV7-8 and TRBJ2-1, the full variable domain is GAGVSQSPRYKVAKRGQDVALRCDPISGHVSLFWYQQALGQGPEFLTYFQNEAQLDKSGLPSDRFFAERPEGSVSTLKIQRTQQEDSAVYLCASSLRQGWSYNEQFFGPGTRLTVL.

This clonotype showed up just a few times. V and J are TRBV10-3 and TRBJ2-1, with 11 bases identical to TRBD2. This CDR3 spans 15 amino acids. J lost 4 bases, V lost 4 bases, and 3 bases had no gene match. Looked up from germline, CDR1 is ENHRY and CDR2 is SYGVKD. The CDR3 DNA is TGTGCCATCAGTGCCGGGACTAGCGGATACAATGAGCAGTTCTTC. Protein: CAISAGTSGYNEQFF.

This clonotype occurred once. The chain has TRBV13 and TRBJ2-2; no clear D gene. The germline V gene encodes CDR1 PRHDT and CDR2 FYEKMQ (reference sequence). Trimming took 5 bases from V and 15 from J, leaving 25 bases between them. The length of the CDR3 is 15 residues. The CDR3 reads CASSHPYSHTVGMFF. Written as DNA, the CDR3 is TGTGCCAGCAGCCACCCCTACAGCCACACCGTGGGAATGTTTTTT.

V gene TRBV7-9 combines with J gene TRBJ2-6; perhaps D is TRBD1 or TRBD2 (5 bases each). Germline V gene lookup returns CDR1 SEHNR and CDR2 FQNEAQ (reference sequence). Trimming stripped 6 bases from V and 13 bases from J, with 28 bases between. This CDR3 contains 17 residues. DNA of the CDR3: TGTGCCAGCAGTCAAGGGGCTAGCTTCACAGATACGCAGGTCCTGACTTTC. Protein product: CASSQGASFTDTQVLTF.

This sequence joins TRBV7-2 and TRBJ1-1; perhaps TRBD1 as D (5 bases). Germline V gene sequence: CDR1 SGHTA, CDR2 FQGNSA. The germline V and J ends were trimmed by 7 bases and 2 bases, with 14 bases remaining between them. This CDR3 is built from 14 residues. CDR3 DNA: TGTGCCAGCACAGAAGGAGGGGTAAACACTGAAGCTTTCTTT. Translation gives CASTEGGVNTEAFF.

The chain is built from TRBV11-2 and TRBJ1-2; D is unresolved. V was shortened by 7 bases and J by 3 bases, with 21 bases between the two germline ends. This CDR3 has 16 residues. Germline V gene lookup returns CDR1 SGHAT and CDR2 FQNNGV. CDR3 in DNA: TGTGCCAGCACCTCGCGATACCCGGGCTTGGACTATGGCTACACCTTC. Translation gives CASTSRYPGLDYGYTF.

This chain uses TRBV10-2 with TRBJ1-1; perhaps TRBD1 as D (5 bases). The CDR3 has 13 amino acids. The V end lost 8 bases, the J end lost 1 base, and 11 bases lay between the germline ends. CDR1 WSHSY and CDR2 SAAADI come from the germline V gene. The CDR3 spells CASRGRQNTEAFF. CDR3 nucleotide sequence: TGCGCCAGCCGGGGCAGACAGAACACTGAAGCTTTCTTT.

The chain combines TRBV9 with TRBJ1-2; D uncertain. The CDR3 spans 15 residues. Trimming took off 3 bases at V and 12 bases at J, with 24 bases between the two ends. Germline values: CDR1 SGDLS, CDR2 YYNGEE. CDR3 sequence: CASSGGSESNYCDTF. The CDR3 coding sequence is TGTGCCAGCAGCGGGGGTTCCGAGTCAAACTATTGTGACACCTTC.

This rearrangement joins TRBV20-1 to TRBJ1-5; D not certain. The length of the CDR3 is 15 residues. Trimming pared 0 bases from V and 6 bases from J, leaving 15 bases between. The germline CDR1 and CDR2 sequences are DFQATT and SNEGSKA (reference sequence). The CDR3 reads CSAREDKRESQPQHF. Written as DNA, the CDR3 is TGCAGTGCTAGAGAAGACAAACGTGAAAGTCAGCCCCAGCATTTT.

Of note for this clonotype: Mismatch with germline at one junction end may stem from a read error. The chain links TRBV9 to TRBJ2-3, with 7 positions matching TRBD2. Germline V CDR1 and CDR2: SGDLS, YYNGEE. The CDR3 extends over 14 amino acids. The CDR3 is CASSGLAGNTGELF. In DNA, the CDR3 is TGTGCCAGCAGCGGATTAGCGGGTAACACTGGGGAGCTTTTT.

In its sample, this clonotype was seen once. The chain uses TRBV2 and TRBJ2-1; 7 nucleotides align to TRBD2. The germline gives CDR1 SNHLY, CDR2 FYNNEI. Trimming removed 1 base from V and 8 bases from J; junction bases left unmatched: 2. The CDR3 consists of 13 residues. The CDR3 protein is CASSEERGDEQFF. CDR3 bases: TGTGCCAGCAGTGAAGAGCGGGGCGATGAGCAGTTCTTC.

The gene calls are TRBV7-4 and TRBJ2-1; the D call may be TRBD1 or TRBD2 (6 bases each). This CDR3 region has 14 residues. CDR1 and CDR2 (germline): SGHVT, SQSDAQ. The V and J ends lost 5 bases and 12 bases respectively, with 20 bases between them. CDR3 coding DNA: TGTGCCAGCAGCCGGCTCCCGGGGGCGACTCCGCAGTTCTTC. As protein: CASSRLPGATPQFF.

The chain uses TRBV6-4 and TRBJ1-5; D remains unclear. CDR3 size: 13 residues. CDR1 MRHNA and CDR2 SNTAGT come from the germline V gene. V was trimmed by 5 bases and J by 6 bases, leaving 11 bases between them. For the CDR3, the DNA is TGTGCCAGCAGTACGGAAATCGGTCAGCCCCAGCATTTT. It specifies CASSTEIGQPQHF.

This clonotype was recorded a few times. The chain has TRBV12-3 or TRBV12-4 and TRBJ2-5, with 7 bases that match TRBD1. This CDR3 is 14 amino acids long. V gave up 3 bases and J gave up 2 bases; unmatched junction bases: 3. The CDR3 DNA reads TGTGCCAGCAGTTTCCGACAGGGACAAGAGACCCAGTACTTC. Encoded protein: CASSFRQGQETQYF.

This clonotype was observed a few times. This chain links TRBV9 with TRBJ1-6; the match to TRBD1 covers 8 bases. With 4 bases clipped from V and 12 bases from J, the junction kept 12 bases outside the gene matches. The CDR3 is 15 residues long. Germline V lookup: CDR1 SGDLS, CDR2 YYNGEE. CDR3 amino acids: CASSSGQVREEPLHF. The CDR3 DNA sequence: TGTGCCAGCAGCTCGGGACAGGTCAGGGAAGAACCCCTCCACTTT.

A word on this clonotype: One end of the junction fails to match germline, which may point to a read error. The chain joins TRBV9 to TRBJ1-1; D remains ambiguous. CDR1 is SGDLS, CDR2 YYNGEE, per germline. The CDR3 sequence is 13 residues long. This CDR3 is CAGSLPVGTEAFF. The CDR3 coding sequence is TGTGCCGGCAGTTTACCAGTTGGCACTGAAGCTTTCTTT.

This chain connects TRBV9 to TRBJ2-7; TRBD2 agrees at 7 bases. From germline, CDR1 is SGDLS and CDR2 YYNGEE. Trimming at V came to 3 bases and at J to 13 bases, leaving 16 bases not matched to a gene. This CDR3 comprises 14 residues. The DNA of the CDR3 is TGTGCCAGCAGCGGGGGGTGGGGGGGTGGCTACACCTACTTC. Translated: CASSGGWGGGYTYF.

V is TRBV5-5 and J is TRBJ2-3, with a weak D call TRBD1 (5 bases). Germline lookup yields CDR1 SGHKS and CDR2 YYEKEE (reference sequence). The CDR3 length is 14 residues. V dropped 4 bases and J dropped 1 base, with 10 bases sitting between them. The CDR3, as DNA: TGTGCCAGCAGCGTGGACAAGGGCACAGATACGCAGTATTTT. It specifies CASSVDKGTDTQYF.

The V call is TRBV12-5, the J call TRBJ2-5; TRBD2 is a possible D gene (5 bases). The CDR3 is made up of 15 amino acids. CDR1 LGHNT and CDR2 FRNRAP come from the germline V gene. The CDR3 here is CAGSATRAGEETQYF. The CDR3 bases are TGTGCCGGCAGTGCCACCCGGGCCGGGGAAGAGACCCAGTACTTC.

The chain carries TRBV5-4 and TRBJ1-2; D is uncertain. Germline CDR1 reads SGHNT; CDR2 reads YYREEE (reference sequence). The CDR3 has 14 amino acids. The V gene lost 2 bases and the J gene lost 9 bases, with 17 bases spanning the gap. For the CDR3, the DNA is TGTGCCAGCAGCTTTCAAAGAAGTTATCTCCGCTACACCTTC. Translated, it gives CASSFQRSYLRYTF.